The 26 T cell receptor beta chains listed next were all sequenced from one sample in a study of cytomegalovirus exposure and HLA in healthy donors. Primers: 60 Vbeta forward and 13 Jbeta reverse. Here immunoSEQ multiplex PCR was the method, and the copy in TCRdb shows in-frame clones only, minus some. Among over 60,000 clones listed, 70% to 75% were seen once. Material: PBMCs. These receptors were taken from a woman aged 30 to 39 in good health and CMV-seronegative.

This clone was seen only a few times. V usage is TRBV28 and J usage is TRBJ1-5; 7 bases fit TRBD1. Germline-derived CDR1 and CDR2 are MDHEN and SYDVKM. V shed 6 bases, J shed 5 bases, and the junction held 7 bases outside the gene matches. The CDR3 length is 14 residues. CDR3 DNA sequence: TGTGCCAGCAGCGAGGGGACAGTCCATCAGCCCCAGCATTTT. The encoded protein is CASSEGTVHQPQHF.

The chain is built from TRBV11-3 and TRBJ2-5, with 8 nucleotides matching TRBD2. With the DNA end fitting TRBJ2-7 better, the J assignment may be wrong. Germline CDR1 reads SGHNT; CDR2 reads YENEEA. This CDR3 region has 15 residues. This chain's CDR3 is CASSSGGTRLDEQYF. Here the CDR3 DNA reads TGTGCCAGCAGCTCGGGGGGGACACGGCTCGACGAGCAGTACTTC.

This sequence joins TRBV2 and TRBJ2-5, with 9 bases fitting TRBD2. Germline V CDR1 and CDR2: SNHLY, FYNNEI. Trimming cost V 5 bases and J 5 bases; bases outside gene matches: 15. This CDR3 comprises 17 residues. CDR3 DNA sequence: TGTGCCAGCAGTTTGCTCGGGGGGCGGGAGGGCGTCGAGACCCAGTACTTC. This sequence encodes CASSLLGGREGVETQYF.

This clone was observed a few times. CDR3 DNA: TGTGCCAGCAGTGAACGGGGTTATAGGGACACAGATACGCAGTATTTT. It translates to CASSERGYRDTDTQYF. V usage is TRBV2 and J usage is TRBJ2-3, with D possibly matching TRBD2 (5 bases). Germline V CDR1 and CDR2: SNHLY, FYNNEI. The CDR3 is made up of 16 amino acids. Trimming stripped 2 bases from V and 2 bases from J, with 14 bases between.

The chain recombines TRBV19 with TRBJ2-5; TRBD1 aligns across 11 bases. Trimming cost V 4 bases and J 3 bases; bases outside gene matches: 10. The CDR3 has 17 residues. CDR1 LNHDA and CDR2 SQIVND come from the germline V gene (reference sequence). For the CDR3, the DNA is TGTGCCAGTAGTACTCTTCTCGGGACAGGGGGAGAAGAGACCCAGTACTTC. Translating it yields CASSTLLGTGGEETQYF.

CDR3: CAMDTGRNSYEQYF. Written as DNA, the CDR3 is TGTGCCATGGACACAGGCCGCAATTCCTACGAGCAGTACTTC. The gene calls are TRBV6-5 and TRBJ2-7, with D maybe TRBD1 (5 bases). The CDR3 spans 14 residues. Germline loops: CDR1 MNHEY, CDR2 SVGAGI. Trimming removed 10 bases at V and 1 base at J, with 17 bases between.

The genes are TRBV6-4 and TRBJ2-5, with 9 positions matching TRBD2. The CDR3 is 15 residues long. The V and J ends lost 4 bases and 2 bases, in that order; junction bases with no gene match: 5. Germline V gene data show CDR1 as MRHNA and CDR2 as SNTAGT. This CDR3 is CASSVASGDQETQYF. The CDR3 coding sequence is TGTGCCAGCAGTGTGGCTAGCGGGGATCAAGAGACCCAGTACTTC.

This sequence joins TRBV2 and TRBJ1-1; D may be TRBD1 (6 bases). The CDR3 totals 14 residues. Germline V lookup: CDR1 SNHLY, CDR2 FYNNEI. The V end lost 10 bases, the J end lost 2 bases, and 17 bases lay between the germline ends. The CDR3 region is CAKQGRGVNTEAFF. The CDR3 coding sequence is TGTGCCAAACAGGGCCGAGGAGTCAACACTGAAGCTTTCTTT.

The table lists this clone with a count of one. The rearrangement joins TRBV7-2 to TRBJ2-3; D possibly corresponds to TRBD2 (5 bases). Looked up from germline, CDR1 is SGHTA and CDR2 is FQGNSA. V was cut by 1 base and J by 2 bases, with 16 bases left in between. The CDR3 is made up of 17 amino acids. The CDR3 here is CASSLGGRVWNTDTQYF. For the CDR3, the DNA is TGTGCCAGCAGCTTAGGAGGGCGGGTGTGGAACACAGATACGCAGTATTTT.

This clone has more than one count but fewer than ten. V is TRBV15 and J is TRBJ1-1; perhaps TRBD1 as D (5 bases). The CDR3 runs to 14 residues. Trimming removed 0 bases from V and 11 bases from J, with 16 bases in between. Germline V gene data show CDR1 as LNHNV and CDR2 as YYDKDF (reference sequence). CDR3 amino acids: CATSREGEGFEAFF. Written as DNA, the CDR3 is TGTGCCACCAGCAGAGAAGGGGAGGGATTTGAGGCTTTCTTT.

This clone was counted a few times. The chain links TRBV6-5 to TRBJ1-1; TRBD1 is a possible D gene (5 bases). This CDR3 is built from 13 residues. The V gene lost 6 bases and the J gene lost 5 bases, with 13 bases spanning the gap. From germline, CDR1 is MNHEY and CDR2 SVGAGI. The CDR3 DNA is TGTGCCAGCAGAAACTACGGGGGGACTGAAGCTTTCTTT. Translation gives CASRNYGGTEAFF.

The chain joins TRBV28 to TRBJ2-7; 8 nucleotides align to TRBD1. CDR3 length equals 13 residues. Germline lookup yields CDR1 MDHEN and CDR2 SYDVKM. The V gene end was trimmed by 6 bases and the J gene end by 4 bases; junction bases not matched to a gene: 5. The CDR3 here is CASRRQGAYEQYF. DNA for the CDR3: TGTGCCAGCAGAAGGCAGGGGGCTTACGAGCAGTACTTC.

The J gene is TRBJ2-1, the V gene TRBV5-8; 8 nucleotides agree with TRBD2. The CDR3 is 16 residues long. The germline V gene encodes CDR1 SGHTS and CDR2 YDEGEE. V lost 0 bases to trimming and J lost 7 bases; unmatched junction nucleotides: 9. CDR3: CASSLVATGGGNEQFF. The CDR3 DNA reads TGTGCCAGCAGCTTGGTAGCAACGGGAGGGGGGAATGAGCAGTTCTTC.

This clone was seen ten or more times. V usage is TRBV6-1 and J usage is TRBJ1-1; D not certain. CDR1 MNHNS and CDR2 SASEGT come from the germline V gene. Between the trimmed V and J ends, which lost 1 base and 5 bases, there was a span of 14 bases. This CDR3 is built from 15 residues. In DNA form, the CDR3 reads TGTGCCAGCAGTGAAGAGGAGGGTTCAGAGACTGAAGCTTTCTTT. Translating gives CASSEEEGSETEAFF.

Only one count was recorded for this clone. This chain joins TRBV13 and TRBJ2-4; D not resolved. CDR1 is PRHDT, CDR2 FYEKMQ, per germline (reference sequence). This CDR3 is 15 amino acids long. Trimming removed 0 bases from V and 4 bases from J, with 10 bases in between. For the CDR3, the DNA is TGTGCCAGCAGCTTAGGGACGGAGCAGAAAAACATTCAGTACTTC. Translated: CASSLGTEQKNIQYF.

V gene TRBV4-3 combines with J gene TRBJ1-2; D is possibly TRBD1 (6 bases). V was shortened by 4 bases and J by 7 bases, with 16 bases between the two germline ends. The CDR3 has 14 residues. In germline, CDR1 is LGHNA, CDR2 YSLEER. CDR3: CASSPSTGTGGYTF. The CDR3 nucleotides read TGCGCCAGCAGCCCTTCAACAGGGACCGGTGGCTACACCTTC.

J is TRBJ2-5 and V is TRBV27, with unresolved D. This CDR3 is built from 14 residues. With 6 bases removed from V and 1 base from J, the gap between germline ends came to 12 bases. CDR1 and CDR2 from the germline V gene are MNHEY and SMNVEV (reference sequence). The CDR3 here is CASSHSLGQETQYF. In DNA, the CDR3 is TGTGCCAGCAGCCATAGCCTAGGCCAAGAGACCCAGTACTTC.

The chain recombines TRBV4-3 with TRBJ1-2, with TRBD1 matching 8 bases. The CDR3 has 16 amino acids. Germline-derived CDR1 and CDR2 are LGHNA and YSLEER. Germline trimming cut 4 bases from V and 8 bases from J; bases unmatched to any gene: 15. The CDR3 DNA reads TGCGCCAGCAGCCGAGCGGACAGGGTAACCTTTGGGGGCTACACCTTC. Amino acid sequence: CASSRADRVTFGGYTF.

The chain joins TRBV19 to TRBJ2-1; the match to TRBD2 covers 8 bases. The CDR3 sequence is 14 residues long. Germline CDR1 reads LNHDA; CDR2 reads SQIVND (reference sequence). Trimming at V came to 6 bases and at J to 3 bases, leaving 4 bases not matched to a gene. CDR3 sequence: CASSKRELYNEQFF. CDR3 sequence (DNA): TGTGCCAGTAGCAAGCGGGAGCTCTACAATGAGCAGTTCTTC.

This sequence joins TRBV6-5 and TRBJ2-4; tentative D call: TRBD2 (6 bases). The CDR3 contains 14 residues. CDR1 and CDR2 from the germline V gene are MNHEY and SVGAGI. V was clipped by 6 bases and J by 0 bases, with 9 bases between them. CDR3 in amino acids: CASRGGIAKNIQYF. The DNA for the CDR3 is TGTGCCAGCAGAGGAGGGATAGCCAAAAACATTCAGTACTTC.

A note on this clone: The sample contains more than one DNA sequence encoding this CDR3. This rearrangement joins TRBV6-6 to TRBJ1-1; D possibly corresponds to TRBD1 (6 bases). Trimming removed 1 base from V and 6 bases from J, with 12 bases in between. The CDR3 extends over 14 amino acids. Germline CDR1 reads MNHNY; CDR2 reads SVGAGI (reference sequence). The CDR3 spells CASSYYGEGAEAFF. The CDR3 DNA reads as TGTGCCAGCAGTTACTATGGGGAGGGGGCTGAAGCTTTCTTT.

The V and J genes are TRBV5-1 and TRBJ2-7, with D possibly being TRBD1 (6 bases). CDR3 size: 14 residues. Trimming shortened V by 5 bases and J by 2 bases, and 14 bases separated the two germline ends. CDR1 SGHRS and CDR2 YFSETQ come from the germline V gene. The CDR3 sequence is CASSYDRLAYEQYF. CDR3 DNA sequence: TGCGCCAGCAGTTACGACAGGCTGGCCTACGAGCAGTACTTC.

The chain links TRBV30 to TRBJ2-5; D possibly corresponds to TRBD2 (5 bases). Germline CDR1 and CDR2: GTSNPN and SVGIG (reference sequence). The ends were cut back, 3 bases at V and 5 bases at J, with 19 bases in the middle. The CDR3 runs 15 residues. CDR3 sequence reads: CAWSPGSRSGETQYF. Here the CDR3 DNA reads TGTGCCTGGAGCCCTGGGAGCCGATCGGGGGAGACCCAGTACTTC.

This rearrangement joins TRBV6-4 to TRBJ2-1; D might be TRBD1 (7 bases). This CDR3 is 15 amino acids long. Germline-derived CDR1 and CDR2 are MRHNA and SNTAGT. Trimming took 2 bases from V and 6 from J, leaving 14 bases between them. CDR3 nucleotides: TGTGCCAGCAGTGACCAGCCAGGGGGAGGCAATGAGCAGTTCTTC. Amino acids: CASSDQPGGGNEQFF.

J is TRBJ2-1 and V is TRBV5-1; 8 bases map to TRBD2. The V segment lost 7 bases and the J segment 4 bases; nucleotides outside the gene matches: 7. The germline gives CDR1 SGHRS, CDR2 YFSETQ. This CDR3 comprises 14 residues. Written as DNA, the CDR3 is TGCGCCAGCCAAACTAGCGGAGCTTACAATGAGCAGTTCTTC. This encodes CASQTSGAYNEQFF.

V and J are TRBV28 and TRBJ2-7; no clear D. Trimming left V 7 bases short and J 1 base short, with 11 bases between. This CDR3 has 13 amino acids. CDR1 and CDR2 (germline): MDHEN, SYDVKM. CDR3 coding DNA: TGTGCCAGCACCCAACTCATTTCCTACGAGCAGTACTTC. It encodes CASTQLISYEQYF. The whole variable domain, filled in from reference TRBV28 and TRBJ2-7, reads DVKVTQSSRYLVKRTGEKVFLECVQDMDHENMFWYRQDPGLGLRLIYFSYDVKMKEKGDIPEGYSVSREKKERFSLILESASTNQTSMYLCASTQLISYEQYFGPGTRLTVT.